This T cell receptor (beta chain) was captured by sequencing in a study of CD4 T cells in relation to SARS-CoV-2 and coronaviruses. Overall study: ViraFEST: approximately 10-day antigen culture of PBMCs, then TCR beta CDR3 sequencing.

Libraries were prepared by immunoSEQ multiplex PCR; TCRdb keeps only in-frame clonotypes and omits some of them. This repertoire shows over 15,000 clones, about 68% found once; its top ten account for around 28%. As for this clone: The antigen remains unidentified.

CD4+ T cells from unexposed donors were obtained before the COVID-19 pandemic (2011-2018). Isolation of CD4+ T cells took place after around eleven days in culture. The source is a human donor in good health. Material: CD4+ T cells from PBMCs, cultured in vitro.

In DNA form, the CDR3 reads TGTGCCAGTCGAGAACTTAATTCACCCCTCCACTTT. Protein sequence: CASRELNSPLHF. The chain joins TRBV6-5 to TRBJ1-6; D remains ambiguous. This CDR3 comprises 12 residues. Germline V gene sequence: CDR1 MNHEY, CDR2 SVGAGI. With 9 bases removed from V and 6 bases from J, the gap between germline ends came to 9 bases.